Presented here are 2 T cell receptor beta chains from one specimen sequenced in a study of T cells of healthy individuals. TCRdb independently ran MiXCR on the 5' RACE reads; one entry per CDR3 protein. Seen here are more than 85,000 distinct CDR3 sequences, around 17% observed once, and the top ten hold around 6.4%. These receptors came from a human donor in good health.

There are many counts of this clonotype. The chain joins TRBV7-8 to TRBJ2-7; the match to TRBD1 covers 7 bases. The CDR3 is made up of 15 amino acids. Per germline, CDR1 SGHVS and CDR2 FQNEAQ. The trim removed 0 bases at V and 4 bases at J, leaving 6 bases unmatched. The DNA for the CDR3 is TGTGCCAGCAGCTTAGCGTTCAGGGGGAATTACGAGCAGTACTTC. This translates into CASSLAFRGNYEQYF. The whole variable domain, remainder taken from reference TRBV7-8 and TRBJ2-7, is GAGVSQSPRYKVAKRGQDVALRCDPISGHVSLFWYQQALGQGPEFLTYFQNEAQLDKSGLPSDRFFAERPEGSVSTLKIQRTQQEDSAVYLCASSLAFRGNYEQYFGPGTRLTVT.

The table lists this clonotype with a few counts. The rearrangement joins TRBV7-2 to TRBJ1-1, with a weak D call TRBD1 (6 bases). The CDR3 extends over 16 amino acids. CDR1 SGHTA and CDR2 FQGNSA come from the germline V gene. V was clipped by 5 bases and J by 5 bases, with 21 bases between them. CDR3 in amino acids: CASSALSGSQGTEAFF. CDR3 in DNA: TGTGCCAGCAGCGCCCTCTCTGGCAGCCAGGGGACTGAAGCTTTCTTT.